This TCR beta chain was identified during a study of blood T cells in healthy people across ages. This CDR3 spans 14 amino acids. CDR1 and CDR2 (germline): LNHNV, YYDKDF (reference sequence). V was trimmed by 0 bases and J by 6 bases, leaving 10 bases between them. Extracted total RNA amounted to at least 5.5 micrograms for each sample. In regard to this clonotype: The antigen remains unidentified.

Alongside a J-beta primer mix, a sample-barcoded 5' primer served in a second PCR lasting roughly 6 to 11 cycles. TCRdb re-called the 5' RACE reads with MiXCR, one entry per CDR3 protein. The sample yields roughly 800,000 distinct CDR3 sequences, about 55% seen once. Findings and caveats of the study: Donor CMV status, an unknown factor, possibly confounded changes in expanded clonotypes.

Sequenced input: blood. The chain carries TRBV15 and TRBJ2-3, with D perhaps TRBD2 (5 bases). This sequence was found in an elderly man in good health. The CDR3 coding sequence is TGTGCCACCAGCAGAGATACGGGAACTGATACGCAGTATTTT. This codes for CATSRDTGTDTQYF.